This paragraph covers one T cell receptor beta chain sequence. This record belongs to a study of blood T cell repertoires in COVID-19. Study information: COVID-19 samples, acute and convalescent, were from the United States, Italy and Spain. In each case, the material was cDNA or gDNA derived from T cells, B-cell-depleted T cells, or PBMCs.

The germline CDR1 and CDR2 sequences are LGHNA and YNFKEQ. The V gene lost 1 base and the J gene lost 3 bases, with 12 bases spanning the gap. The CDR3 consists of 15 residues. In the study's own analysis: Quantification of nucleated cells was approximated via reference gene primer amplification. Profiling relied on immunoSEQ multiplex PCR, and the TCRdb table lists in-frame clones only, not all of them. The D gene and trimming were derived from the DNA, and the V and J assignments and clone size from that table. The table includes about 670,000 clones, about 87% detected once. The specimen sequenced was peripheral blood. This receptor was taken from a young woman with acute or convalescent COVID-19. This chain links TRBV4-2 with TRBJ2-5; tentative D call: TRBD2 (7 bases). The CDR3 DNA sequence: TGTGCCAGCAGCCAAGGTCGGGGGGCCGAAGAGACCCAGTACTTC. Translated, it gives CASSQGRGAEETQYF.